Listed below are T cell receptor beta chains from one sample, sequenced in a study of lymphopenia after photon versus proton radiotherapy. TCRdb keeps only in-frame clones here, not all; method: immunoSEQ multiplex PCR. The sample includes around 70,000 clones, roughly 88% of them seen just once. The sample here was peripheral blood, taken from a patient treated with photon-based radiotherapy. These receptors were collected from an older woman with pancreatic cancer. Both conserved end residues are trimmed from each CDR3.

TRBV5-1,ASSFGTGPGNTIY
TRBV11-3,ASSQGHTYEQY
TRBV4-2,ASSQDPFGAGVGYEQY
TRBV28,ASSPLGLAGGPPQY
TRBV5-6,ASSKDGNTGELF
TRBV28,ASSPAGTGGYFGYT
TRBV5-1,ASSFRLATTTDTQY
TRBV11-2,ASSNRGFTEAF
TRBV4-2,ASSQHRDRYTDTQY
TRBV7-9,ASSLVSGGGYT
TRBV19,ASRRDTRDTQY
TRBV29-1,SALRASSYNEQF
TRBV5-6,ASSLSPAGGNEQY
TRBV30,AWSVAGIDQPQH
TRBV7-6,ASSPGQGDEKLF
TRBV7-2,ASSRPGLAGVAAYNEQF
TRBV19,ASSIEGTWNTEAF
TRBV28,ASSLWGASGKNEQF
TRBV4-2,ASSQEYTDTQY
TRBV15,ATSPRTGTETQY
TRBV19,ASSIFGELGNQPQH
TRBV11-2,ASSSEFWYEQY
TRBV29-1,RSVGPGTGAVFLH
TRBV27,ASSAGTGAWGELF
TRBV4-2,ASSQDLGLGETQY
TRBV4-2,ASSQFQTGRNTEAF
TRBV18,ASSPREGGTTEQY
TRBV7-2,ASSHASDEQY
TRBV28,ASSFLYSGTTGELF
TRBV5-6,ASSLGSLTSTDTQY
TRBV4-1,ASSQVDSGRAHSGANVLT
TRBV2,ASSVGEGIDTQY
TRBV29-1,SVLPGSGGEQY
TRBV2,ASSGGQDYGYT
TRBV7-7,ASSPSGSLQETQY
TRBV19,ASSRTGDSYNEQF
TRBV27,ASSLSSRDRGARYEQY
TRBV4-2,ASSQGGLAGGNEQF
TRBV12-2,ASRSLGETQY
TRBV5-5,ASSLGQGNGYT
TRBV7-6,ASSLVVTSGRAYNEQF
TRBV28,ASRETDGRLSQY
TRBV2,ASSEPGQGNQPQH
TRBV27,ASSPDRRGTQY